The rows below give T cell receptor beta chains drawn from one sample of a study of cytomegalovirus exposure and HLA in healthy donors. The method was immunoSEQ multiplex PCR; TCRdb's version includes in-frame clones alone and lacks a portion of them. Reported are roughly 190,000 clones; the ten largest clones contain 0.79%. The sequencing sample was made of PBMCs. These receptors were obtained from a woman between 18 and 29 years old in good health and CMV-seropositive. CDR3s include the opening cysteine and the closing phenylalanine or tryptophan. D genes are given only for firm matches.

>TRBJ1-2|NA|TRBV29-1
CSARRTGKVYGYTF
TGCAGCGCCCGAAGGACTGGGAAGGTCTATGGCTACACCTTC
>TRBJ1-2|TRBD1|TRBV7-2
CASSQTTGGDYGYTF
TGTGCCAGCAGCCAAACGACAGGGGGCGACTATGGCTACACCTTC
>TRBJ2-3|TRBD2|TRBV4-3
CASSHRRGLATTDTQYF
TGCGCCAGCAGCCACCGCCGTGGACTAGCGACCACAGATACGCAGTATTTT
>TRBJ2-7|NA|TRBV7-2
CASSLLAGAYEQYF
TGTGCCAGCAGCTTATTGGCAGGGGCCTACGAGCAGTACTTC
>TRBJ2-5|NA|TRBV15
CATSRDIGETQYF
TGTGCCACCAGCAGAGATATCGGAGAGACCCAGTACTTC
>TRBJ2-1|TRBD2|TRBV7-2
CASRKTSGRALNEQFF
TGTGCCAGCAGAAAGACTAGCGGGAGGGCCCTAAATGAGCAGTTCTTC
>TRBJ2-5|TRBD2|TRBV6-5
CASSLGLAGVETQYF
TGTGCCAGCAGTTTGGGGCTAGCGGGAGTTGAGACCCAGTACTTC
>TRBJ2-2|TRBD2|TRBV11-3
CASSFPWEGRNTGELFF
TGTGCCAGCAGCTTCCCTTGGGAGGGAAGGAACACCGGGGAGCTGTTTTTT
>TRBJ2-5|NA|TRBV15
CATSRDVRAETQYF
TGTGCCACCAGCAGAGATGTCAGGGCGGAGACCCAGTACTTC
>TRBJ2-7|NA|TRBV29-1
CSVAGGTGPSYEQYF
TGCAGCGTTGCGGGGGGGACAGGGCCTTCCTACGAGCAGTACTTC
>TRBJ2-1|TRBD2|TRBV9
CASSVGGGFYNEQFF
TGTGCCAGCAGCGTAGGCGGGGGGTTCTACAATGAGCAGTTCTTC
>TRBJ2-1|TRBD2|TRBV9
CASSVDLAGALNEQFF
TGTGCCAGCAGCGTGGATCTAGCGGGGGCCCTGAATGAGCAGTTCTTC
>TRBJ1-5|NA|TRBV7-2
CASSLEAGGNQPQHF
TGTGCCAGCAGCTTAGAGGCAGGGGGCAATCAGCCCCAGCATTTT
>TRBJ2-5|NA|TRBV7-9
CASSLELRETQYF
TGTGCCAGCAGCTTAGAACTCCGAGAGACCCAGTACTTC
>TRBJ2-1|NA|TRBV30
CAWSANNEQFF
TGTGCCTGGAGTGCAAACAATGAGCAGTTCTTC
>TRBJ2-1|NA|TRBV2
CASSPHQGYNEQFF
TGTGCCAGCAGCCCCCATCAGGGATACAATGAGCAGTTCTTC
>TRBJ1-5|TRBD1|TRBV18
CASSPQTGDNQPQHF
TGTGCCAGCTCACCCCAGACAGGGGACAATCAGCCCCAGCATTTT
>TRBJ1-2|NA|TRBV6-5
CASSSDSPNYGYTF
TGTGCCAGCAGTTCCGACAGTCCTAACTATGGCTACACCTTC
>TRBJ1-6|NA|TRBV5-6
CASSLVRQFNSPLHF
TGTGCCAGCAGCTTAGTTCGACAGTTCAATTCACCCCTCCACTTT
>TRBJ2-5|NA|TRBV21-1
CASSKGTSCGNHETQYF
TGTGCCAGCAGCAAAGGGACTAGCTGTGGAAATCATGAGACCCAGTACTTC
>TRBJ2-1|TRBD2|TRBV7-9
CASSESGTFYNEQFF
TGTGCCAGCAGCGAAAGCGGGACGTTCTACAATGAGCAGTTCTTC
>TRBJ1-1|NA|TRBV30
CAWSLLGGTEAFF
TGTGCCTGGAGCTTGTTGGGGGGCACTGAAGCTTTCTTT
>TRBJ1-1|TRBD1|TRBV7-2
CASKIQGASTEAFF
TGTGCCAGCAAAATACAGGGGGCTAGCACTGAAGCTTTCTTT
>TRBJ2-5|NA|TRBV7-2
CASSSTGGAETQYF
TGTGCCAGCAGCTCCACGGGGGGCGCTGAGACCCAGTACTTC
>TRBJ2-7|NA|TRBV7-2
CASSLSPAAFYYEQYF
TGTGCCAGCAGTCTATCGCCCGCGGCCTTCTACTACGAGCAGTACTTC